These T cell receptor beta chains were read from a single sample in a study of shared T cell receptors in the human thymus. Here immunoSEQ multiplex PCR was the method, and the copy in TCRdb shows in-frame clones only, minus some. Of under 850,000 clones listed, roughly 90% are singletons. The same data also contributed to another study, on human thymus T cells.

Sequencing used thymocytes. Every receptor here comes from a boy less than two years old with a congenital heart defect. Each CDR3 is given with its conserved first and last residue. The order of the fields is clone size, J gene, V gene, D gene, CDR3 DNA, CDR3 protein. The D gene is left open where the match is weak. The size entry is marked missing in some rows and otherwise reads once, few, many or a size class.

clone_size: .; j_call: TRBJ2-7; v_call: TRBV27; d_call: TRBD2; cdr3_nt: TGTGCCAGCAGTCCTCGGACTAGCGGGAAGGACGAGCAGTACTTC; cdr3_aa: CASSPRTSGKDEQYF
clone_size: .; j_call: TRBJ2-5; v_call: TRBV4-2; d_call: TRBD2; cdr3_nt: TGTGCCAGCAGCGACACCCCCGGTAGGGCGGGGGGCCAAGAGACCCAGTACTTC; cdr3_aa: CASSDTPGRAGGQETQYF
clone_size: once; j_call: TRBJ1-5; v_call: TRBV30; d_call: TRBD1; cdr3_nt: TGTGCCTGGAAGATGGGGGGACAGGGGATTCGCAATCAGCCCCAGCATTTT; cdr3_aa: CAWKMGGQGIRNQPQHF
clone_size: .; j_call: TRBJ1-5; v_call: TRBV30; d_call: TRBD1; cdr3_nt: TGTGCCTGGAGTTTAGATCGACGGGGACAGCCGAATCAGCCCCAGCATTTT; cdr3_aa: CAWSLDRRGQPNQPQHF
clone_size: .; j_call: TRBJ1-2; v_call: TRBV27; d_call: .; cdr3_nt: TGTGCCAGCCGTTCCCAGGGAGGGAACTATGGCTACACCTTC; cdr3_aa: CASRSQGGNYGYTF
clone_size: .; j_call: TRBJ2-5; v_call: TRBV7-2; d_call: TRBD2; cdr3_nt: TGTGCCAGCCTCCGGGAGGTGGGGTATTTTGAGACCCAGTACTTC; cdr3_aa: CASLREVGYFETQYF
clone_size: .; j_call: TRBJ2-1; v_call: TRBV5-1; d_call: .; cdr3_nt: TGCGCCAGCAGCTTGGGTAGCACCACCTACAATGAGCAGTTCTTC; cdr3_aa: CASSLGSTTYNEQFF
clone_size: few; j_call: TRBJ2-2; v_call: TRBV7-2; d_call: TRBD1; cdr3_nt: TGTGCCAGCAGCTTATATGGGACAGGGACCGGGGAGCTGTTTTTT; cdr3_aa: CASSLYGTGTGELFF
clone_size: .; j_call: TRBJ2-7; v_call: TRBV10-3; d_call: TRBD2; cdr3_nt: TGTGCCATCAGTGAAGGGGCGGGAGGGCGTTACGAGCAGTACTTC; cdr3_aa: CAISEGAGGRYEQYF
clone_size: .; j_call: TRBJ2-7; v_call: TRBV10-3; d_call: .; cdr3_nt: TGTGCCATCAGTGAGTCTCTTCCCAGGGGCTCCTACGAGCAGTACTTC; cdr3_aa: CAISESLPRGSYEQYF
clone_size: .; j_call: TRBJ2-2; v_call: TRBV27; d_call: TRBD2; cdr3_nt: TGTGCCAGCAGTTTCGGACTAGCGGGAGGTCAGGACACCGGGGAGCTGTTCTTT; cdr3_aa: CASSFGLAGGQDTGELFF
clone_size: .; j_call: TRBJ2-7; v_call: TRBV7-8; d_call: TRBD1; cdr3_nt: TGTGCCAGCAGCCCACGGGGGACAGGGTCCTACGAGCAGTACTTC; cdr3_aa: CASSPRGTGSYEQYF
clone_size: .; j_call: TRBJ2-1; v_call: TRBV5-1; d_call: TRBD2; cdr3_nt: TGCGCCAGCAGCACAGGGACTAGCGGGACCTCCTACAATGAGCAGTTCTTC; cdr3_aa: CASSTGTSGTSYNEQFF
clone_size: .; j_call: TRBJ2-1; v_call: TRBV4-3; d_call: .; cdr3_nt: TGCGCCAGCAGCCAAGATTACAGGAGGGAGAATGAGCAGTTCTTC; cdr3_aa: CASSQDYRRENEQFF
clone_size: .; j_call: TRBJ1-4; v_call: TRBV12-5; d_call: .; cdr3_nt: TGTGCTAGTGGTTTGGTACGTCGGGGTCAAAAACTGTTTTTT; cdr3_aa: CASGLVRRGQKLFF
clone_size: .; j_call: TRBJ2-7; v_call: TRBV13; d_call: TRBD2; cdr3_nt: TGTGCCAGCAGTAACAAATCTAGCGGGATTTACGAGCAGTACTTC; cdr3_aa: CASSNKSSGIYEQYF
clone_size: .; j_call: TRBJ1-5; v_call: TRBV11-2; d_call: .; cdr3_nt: TGTGCCAGCAGCAACCAGGGGTCAAGCAATCAGCCCCAGCATTTT; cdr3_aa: CASSNQGSSNQPQHF
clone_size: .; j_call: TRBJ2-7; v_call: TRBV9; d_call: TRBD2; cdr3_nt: TGTGCCAGCAGCTCCTCACCGGGACTAGGGTACGAGCAGTACTTC; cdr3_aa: CASSSSPGLGYEQYF
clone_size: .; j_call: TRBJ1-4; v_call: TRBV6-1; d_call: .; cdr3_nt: TGTGCCAGCAGTGAAACCGGTCAGACGCTTAGAGGAAAACTGTTTTTT; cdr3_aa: CASSETGQTLRGKLFF
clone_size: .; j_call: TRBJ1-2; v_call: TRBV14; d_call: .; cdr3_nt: TGTGCCAGCAGCCCCACTCAGGCGGCAGGGGCCGATACACCCCCTCTCTATGGCTACACCTTC; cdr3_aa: CASSPTQAAGADTPPLYGYTF
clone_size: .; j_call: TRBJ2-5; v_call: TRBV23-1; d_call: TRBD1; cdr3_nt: TGCGCCAGCAGTCTGGACAGGGTTCTTTTCGAGACCCAGTACTTC; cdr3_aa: CASSLDRVLFETQYF
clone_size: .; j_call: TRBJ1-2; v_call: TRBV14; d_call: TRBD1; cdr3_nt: TGTGCCAGCAGCTGCCGACAGGGTCGACGCTACACCTTC; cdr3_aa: CASSCRQGRRYTF
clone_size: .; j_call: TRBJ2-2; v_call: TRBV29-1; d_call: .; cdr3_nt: TGCAGCGTTGATACGGGGAACACCGGGGAGCTGTTTTTT; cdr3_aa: CSVDTGNTGELFF
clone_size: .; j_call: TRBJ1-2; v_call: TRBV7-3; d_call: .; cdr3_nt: TGTGCCAGCAGCTTAGGAGGAGGCCTTGGCTACACCTTC; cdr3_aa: CASSLGGGLGYTF
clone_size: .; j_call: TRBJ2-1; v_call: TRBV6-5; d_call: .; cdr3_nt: TGTGCCAGCAGTTACTCCTACTACAATGAGCAGTTCTTC; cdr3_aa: CASSYSYYNEQFF
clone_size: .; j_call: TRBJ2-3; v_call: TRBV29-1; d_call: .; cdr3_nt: TGCAGCGCAATCACAGATACGCAGTATTTT; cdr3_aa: CSAITDTQYF
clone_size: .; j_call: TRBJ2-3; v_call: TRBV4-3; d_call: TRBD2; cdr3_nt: TGCGCCAGCAGCCAAGCAGACGCCCGGGACTACTGGCCAGATACGCAGTATTTT; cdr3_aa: CASSQADARDYWPDTQYF